Below, 22 T cell receptor beta chains from the same sample are listed, as sequenced in a study of shared clonotypes between healthy human individuals. Using immunoSEQ multiplex PCR, the repertoire was profiled, and TCRdb retains in-frame clones only, with some absent. Of approximately 1,000,000 clones in the sample, around 82% were seen once. The sequenced sample consisted of memory CD4+ T cells from PBMCs. Noted subset: CD45RA-negative fraction. The receptors were sampled from a man aged 18-30 years in good health. Some clones in this sample may be carry-over from other donors' samples.

The V gene is TRBV10-3, the J gene TRBJ2-2; TRBD2 aligns across 11 bases. Germline V gives CDR1 ENHRY, CDR2 SYGVKD. With 3 bases clipped from V and 2 bases from J, the junction kept 5 bases outside the gene matches. This CDR3 comprises 17 residues. In DNA, the CDR3 is TGTGCCATCAGTGAATCTAGCGGGAGGACTAACACCGGGGAGCTGTTTTTT. Translated, it gives CAISESSGRTNTGELFF.

The V gene is TRBV2, the J gene TRBJ1-4, with 7 bases matching TRBD1. The CDR3 is 13 residues long. The germline V gene has CDR1 SNHLY and CDR2 FYNNEI. Trimming at V came to 6 bases and at J to 5 bases, leaving 3 bases not matched to a gene. The CDR3 DNA sequence: TGTGCCAGCAGGGGGGACAGAAATGAAAAACTGTTTTTT. Its protein is CASRGDRNEKLFF.

The table lists this clone with a count of one. This chain links TRBV5-4 with TRBJ2-5; D possibly corresponds to TRBD2 (5 bases). CDR1 and CDR2 from the germline V gene are SGHNT and YYREEE (reference sequence). The CDR3 sequence is 12 residues long. Trimming took off 4 bases at V and 4 bases at J, with 8 bases between the two ends. The CDR3 DNA follows: TGTGCCAGCAGCATAGAGGGAGAGACCCAGTACTTC. Its translation: CASSIEGETQYF.

To note about this clone: This likely traces to a read error, being one base from a far larger clone. The chain links TRBV7-8 to TRBJ1-1; D not resolved. The CDR3 runs to 15 residues. CDR1 is SGHVS, CDR2 FQNEAQ, per germline. CDR3 nucleotide sequence: TGTGCCAGCAGCCCTATCTATCCCTCGAACACTAAAGCTTTCTTT. This codes for CASSPIYPSNTKAFF.

The rearrangement links TRBV28 to TRBJ1-2; D is undetermined. V was clipped by 0 bases and J by 7 bases, with 12 bases between them. The germline gives CDR1 MDHEN, CDR2 SYDVKM. The CDR3 contains 14 residues. DNA of the CDR3: TGTGCCAGCAGTTTATGGGCCGGGCTGAGTGGCTACACCTTC. Encoded protein: CASSLWAGLSGYTF.

The gene calls are TRBV11-2 and TRBJ2-5; 7 bases are shared with TRBD2. CDR1 is SGHAT and CDR2 is FQNNGV in the germline V gene. Losses at the gene ends were 3 bases for V and 5 bases for J; bases not matched to a gene: 6. This CDR3 comprises 14 residues. The DNA for the CDR3 is TGTGCCAGCAGCTTTGGCGGGAGTGGGGAGACCCAGTACTTC. Translated: CASSFGGSGETQYF.

The rearrangement joins TRBV18 to TRBJ2-5; D not resolved. Germline V lookup: CDR1 KGHSH, CDR2 LQKENI. The CDR3 is made up of 15 amino acids. Trimming stripped 3 bases from V and 0 bases from J, with 11 bases between. The CDR3 sequence is CASSPGDGYQETQYF. The CDR3 DNA follows: TGTGCCAGCTCACCTGGTGACGGGTACCAAGAGACCCAGTACTTC. Filled out from reference TRBV18 and TRBJ2-5, the complete variable domain reads NAGVMQNPRHLVRRRGQEARLRCSPMKGHSHVYWYRQLPEEGLKFMVYLQKENIIDESGMPKERFSAEFPKEGPSILRIQQVVRGDSAAYFCASSPGDGYQETQYFGPGTRLLVL.

This clone was recorded once. This chain links TRBV23-1 with TRBJ2-5; tentative D call: TRBD1 (6 bases). TRBV23-1 is reported as an ORF; its role is uncertain. The germline V and J ends were trimmed by 6 bases and 1 base, with 12 bases remaining between them. The CDR3 is made up of 14 amino acids. This chain's CDR3 is CASSPTGCQETQYF. CDR3 nucleotide sequence: TGCGCCAGCAGCCCGACAGGCTGCCAAGAGACCCAGTACTTC.

A note on this clone: The sample holds other DNA sequences that translate to the same CDR3. CDR3 sequence: CASSPGTGQETQYF. For the CDR3, the DNA is TGCGCCAGCAGCCCGGGGACAGGGCAAGAGACCCAGTACTTC. V and J are TRBV5-1 and TRBJ2-5; 9 positions match TRBD1. Germline trimming cut 4 bases from V and 2 bases from J; bases unmatched to any gene: 3. The V gene's germline CDR1 is SGHRS and CDR2 YFSETQ. This CDR3 has 14 residues.

The chain carries TRBV11-3 and TRBJ2-6; D is possibly TRBD1 or TRBD2 (5 bases each). The CDR3 has 16 residues. Trimming took 5 bases from V and 2 from J, leaving 13 bases between them. CDR1 is SGHNT and CDR2 is YENEEA in the germline V gene. The CDR3 spells CASSEGQGTGANVLTF. The DNA for the CDR3 is TGTGCCAGCAGCGAGGGGCAGGGTACTGGGGCCAACGTCCTGACTTTC.

A note on this clone: The sample holds other DNA sequences that translate to the same CDR3. The chain uses TRBV7-8 and TRBJ1-5, with unresolved D. The CDR3 sequence is 12 residues long. Trimming shortened V by 4 bases and J by 3 bases, and 4 bases separated the two germline ends. The germline V gene has CDR1 SGHVS and CDR2 FQNEAQ. In nucleotides, the CDR3 is TGTGCCAGCAGCTCAACCAATCAGCCCCAGCATTTT. It yields the protein CASSSTNQPQHF.

V gene TRBV5-4 combines with J gene TRBJ2-3; weak D call: TRBD2 (6 bases). Germline CDR1 SGHNT, CDR2 YYREEE (reference sequence). V lost 3 bases and J 2 bases, leaving 16 bases between the germline ends. The CDR3 loop spans 16 amino acids. In DNA, the CDR3 is TGTGCCAGCAGCTCCCGACTAGGAAGCCCCACAGATACGCAGTATTTT. Translated, it gives CASSSRLGSPTDTQYF.

The genes are TRBV4-3 and TRBJ2-5, with 9 positions matching TRBD2. Germline CDR1 and CDR2: LGHNA and YSLEER. The CDR3 has 19 residues. V shed 6 bases and J 4 bases; nucleotides not matched to a gene: 21. CDR3 sequence: CASSSRIGGSALAGETQYF. In DNA, the CDR3 is TGCGCCAGCAGTTCCCGTATTGGGGGTTCCGCACTAGCGGGAGAGACCCAGTACTTC.

The rearrangement uses TRBV27 and TRBJ1-5, with 9 bases that match TRBD1. The CDR3 has 18 amino acids. The V gene's germline CDR1 is MNHEY and CDR2 SMNVEV (reference sequence). With 2 bases clipped from V and 0 bases from J, the junction kept 8 bases outside the gene matches. CDR3 DNA sequence: TGTGCCAGCAGTTTAGTAGGGACAGGGATTTATAGCAATCAGCCCCAGCATTTT. This gives the protein CASSLVGTGIYSNQPQHF.

The chain couples TRBV6-6 to TRBJ1-1, with D tentatively TRBD1 (5 bases). Trimming removed 7 bases from V and 1 base from J, with 13 bases in between. The CDR3 has 14 amino acids. Looked up from germline, CDR1 is MNHNY and CDR2 is SVGAGI (reference sequence). The CDR3 reads CASTIGTANTEAFF. The CDR3 coding sequence is TGTGCCAGCACAATCGGGACGGCGAACACTGAAGCTTTCTTT.

This clone showed up just a few times. The chain joins TRBV27 to TRBJ2-3; 7 bases are shared with TRBD2. V lost 10 bases, J lost 6 bases, and 7 bases stayed unmatched. CDR3 length: 12 residues. Germline values: CDR1 MNHEY, CDR2 SMNVEV (reference sequence). The CDR3 nucleotides are TGTGCCATTCGGGGGGACCCGGATACGCAGTATTTT. Amino acid sequence: CAIRGDPDTQYF.

The chain joins TRBV29-1 to TRBJ1-3; 7 nucleotides line up with TRBD1. The CDR3 has 14 residues. Germline trimming cut 4 bases from V and 3 bases from J; bases unmatched to any gene: 6. Looked up from germline, CDR1 is SQVTM and CDR2 is ANQGSEA. The CDR3 region has the DNA TGCAGCGTTGGTAGAGGGGGCTATGGAAACACCATATATTTT. This sequence encodes CSVGRGGYGNTIYF.

CDR3 region: CASSPPGTGANYGYTF. CDR3 nucleotides: TGTGCCAGCAGCCCCCCCGGGACAGGGGCGAACTATGGCTACACCTTC. The chain couples TRBV11-2 to TRBJ1-2, with 10 nucleotides matching TRBD1. The germline V gene has CDR1 SGHAT and CDR2 FQNNGV. With V trimmed by 5 bases and J by 2 bases, 8 bases remained unmatched. This CDR3 region has 16 residues.

V and J are TRBV9 and TRBJ2-5; a possible D gene is TRBD2 (5 bases). V lost 2 bases and J 3 bases, leaving 14 bases between the germline ends. The germline gives CDR1 SGDLS, CDR2 YYNGEE. The CDR3 sequence is 15 residues long. Written as DNA, the CDR3 is TGTGCCAGCAGCGTCGGGCGGGCACCTGAAGAGACCCAGTACTTC. This encodes CASSVGRAPEETQYF.

The chain employs TRBV6-1 and TRBJ1-2, with unresolved D. Germline CDR1 is MNHNS and CDR2 is SASEGT. Trimming shortened V by 1 base and J by 4 bases, and 16 bases separated the two germline ends. The CDR3 loop spans 16 amino acids. In DNA form, the CDR3 reads TGTGCCAGCAGTGAAGATGGGCGGCAGGTCATCTATGGCTACACCTTC. It is translated as CASSEDGRQVIYGYTF.

This chain uses TRBV28 with TRBJ2-7; the D is unclear. The V gene lost 6 bases and the J gene lost 6 bases, with 15 bases spanning the gap. Germline V gives CDR1 MDHEN, CDR2 SYDVKM. The CDR3 is 13 amino acids. The CDR3 sequence: CASSRHLESEQYF. CDR3 nucleotides: TGTGCCAGCAGCAGACACTTAGAAAGCGAGCAGTACTTC.

The chain joins TRBV5-6 to TRBJ2-1; no clear D gene. Trimming shortened V by 0 bases and J by 12 bases, and 10 bases separated the two germline ends. Looked up from germline, CDR1 is SGHDT and CDR2 is YYEEEE. The CDR3 spans 12 residues. The CDR3 here is CASSLGEMGQFF. The CDR3 coding sequence is TGTGCCAGCAGCTTGGGGGAAATGGGGCAGTTCTTC.